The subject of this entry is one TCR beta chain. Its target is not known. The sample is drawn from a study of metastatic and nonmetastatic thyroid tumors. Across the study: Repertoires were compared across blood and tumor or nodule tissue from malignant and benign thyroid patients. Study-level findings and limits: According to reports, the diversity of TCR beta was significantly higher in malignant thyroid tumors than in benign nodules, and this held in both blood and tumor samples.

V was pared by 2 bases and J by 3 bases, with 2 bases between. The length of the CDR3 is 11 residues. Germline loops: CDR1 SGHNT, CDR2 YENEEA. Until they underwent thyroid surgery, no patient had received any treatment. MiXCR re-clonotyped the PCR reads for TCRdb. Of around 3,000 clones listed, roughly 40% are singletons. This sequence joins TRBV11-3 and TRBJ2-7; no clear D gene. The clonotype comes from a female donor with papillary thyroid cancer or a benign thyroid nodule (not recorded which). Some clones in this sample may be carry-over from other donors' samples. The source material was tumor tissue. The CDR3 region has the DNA TGTGCCAGCAGCTTAAACTACGAGCAGTACTTC. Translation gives CASSLNYEQYF.